The 9 T cell receptor beta chains reported below all come from one sample, sequenced in a study of CXCR3-negative and CXCR3-positive naive CD8 T cells. TRB cDNA libraries were made by UMI-labeled 5' RACE. TCRdb re-called the 5' RACE reads; every CDR3 protein appears as one record, without DNA. The listing contains tens of thousands of distinct CDR3 sequences. The sample was naive CXCR3- CD8+ T cells from blood. Subset: CD45RO-CCR7+CD27+CD95- naive CD8+ T cells lacking CXCR3 (TNR3-). The receptors come from a human donor in good health. Some clones in this sample may be carry-over from other donors' samples.

This rearrangement joins TRBV27 to TRBJ2-2; lacking DNA, the TRBD1 call made by TCRdb goes unchecked. The CDR3 is made up of 17 amino acids. The germline CDR1 and CDR2 sequences are MNHEY and SMNVEV (reference sequence). The CDR3: CASSLSPGRGLTGELFF.

The rearrangement uses TRBV6-5 and TRBJ2-1; the D call from TCRdb, TRBD2, cannot be confirmed without DNA. The CDR3 is made up of 16 amino acids. The germline CDR1 and CDR2 sequences are MNHEY and SVGAGI. The CDR3 loop is CASTSPGLAKRDEQFF.

This CDR3 reads CASSYSSVGVYTSYEQYF. The chain employs TRBV6-2 or TRBV6-3 and TRBJ2-7. This CDR3 region has 18 residues. CDR1 is MNHEY and CDR2 is SVGEGT in the germline V gene.

CDR3 residues: CSARDPRAWETQYF. This chain uses TRBV20-1 with TRBJ2-5. This CDR3 region has 14 residues. CDR1 is DFQATT, CDR2 SNEGSKA, per germline (reference sequence).

This rearrangement joins TRBV6-2 or TRBV6-3 to TRBJ2-7; TCRdb designates TRBD1, a call that cannot be tested without DNA. This CDR3 is 14 amino acids long. CDR1 is MNHEY, CDR2 SVGEGT, per germline. CDR3: CASSPWDPSYEQYF.

The chain is built from TRBV29-1 and TRBJ2-7; there is no DNA to check the TCRdb D call of TRBD1. Germline CDR1 SQVTM, CDR2 ANQGSEA. The CDR3 has 12 residues. The CDR3 loop is CSVEQGNTGQYF.

V usage is TRBV9 and J usage is TRBJ2-7; TCRdb names TRBD1, which stays unverified in the absence of DNA. Germline CDR1 SGDLS, CDR2 YYNGEE. CDR3 length equals 15 residues. This CDR3 is CASSGEGTGAYEQYF.

V usage is TRBV9 and J usage is TRBJ1-5. This CDR3 is 14 amino acids long. The germline gives CDR1 SGDLS, CDR2 YYNGEE. CDR3 sequence reads: CASSVGGGNQPQHF.

The chain is built from TRBV29-1 and TRBJ2-7; TCRdb's D gene call, TRBD2, goes unchecked for lack of DNA. CDR1 and CDR2 from the germline V gene are SQVTM and ANQGSEA. The CDR3 is 13 amino acids. CDR3: CSVVEGSSTEQYF.